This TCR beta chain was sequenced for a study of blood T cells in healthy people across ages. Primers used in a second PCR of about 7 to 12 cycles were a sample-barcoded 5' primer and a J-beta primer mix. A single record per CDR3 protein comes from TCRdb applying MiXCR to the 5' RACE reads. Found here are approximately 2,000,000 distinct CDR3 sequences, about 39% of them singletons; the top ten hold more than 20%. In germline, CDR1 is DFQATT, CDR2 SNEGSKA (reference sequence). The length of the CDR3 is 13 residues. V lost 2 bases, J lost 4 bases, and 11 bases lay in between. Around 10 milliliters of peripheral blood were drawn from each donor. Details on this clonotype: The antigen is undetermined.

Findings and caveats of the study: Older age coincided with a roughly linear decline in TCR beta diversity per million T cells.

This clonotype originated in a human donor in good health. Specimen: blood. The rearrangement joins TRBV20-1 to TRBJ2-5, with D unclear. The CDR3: CSARYRTRETQYF. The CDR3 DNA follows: TGCAGTGCTAGATACCGGACCCGAGAGACCCAGTACTTC.